This T cell receptor (beta chain) was retrieved from a study of CD8 T cells in Susac syndrome. It was with random hexamers that roughly 0.45 to 1 ug RNA was reverse transcribed. Multiplex PCR with immunoSEQ amplified the TCR beta CDR3 across 54 Vbeta and 13 Jbeta. MiXCR, run by TCRdb on the immunoSEQ multiplex PCR reads, gives a single entry per CDR3 protein. The sample includes about 300,000 distinct CDR3 sequences, approximately 85% seen only once; the top ten take roughly 0.21%. Each multiple sclerosis control was a treatment-naive patient with relapsing-remitting disease that was either stable or active. Deletions cut 5 bases from V and 4 bases from J, with 23 bases between. This CDR3 spans 17 amino acids. CDR1 is MNHEY and CDR2 is SVGEGT in the germline V gene.

The TCR originated in a human donor with multiple sclerosis. The J gene is TRBJ1-2, the V gene TRBV6-2 or TRBV6-3; no clear D gene. The sample consisted of CD8+ T cells from PBMCs. The CDR3 loop is CASSAYARIGKTYGYTF. The CDR3 coding sequence is TGTGCCAGCAGTGCATACGCCCGCATCGGAAAGACCTATGGCTACACCTTC.